These 23 T cell receptor beta chains originate from one sample sequenced in a study of blood T cell repertoires in COVID-19. Data came from immunoSEQ multiplex PCR; TCRdb stores just in-frame clones and leaves some out. The sample has roughly 230,000 clones; 89% are singletons. Sequencing was done on a sample of peripheral blood. These receptors originate from a woman in her forties who had recovered from COVID-19.

The table lists this clone with a count of one. In DNA form, the CDR3 reads TGTGCCAGCAGCTTGAACTGGCGGGAGACCCAGTACTTC. Its protein is CASSLNWRETQYF. The genes are TRBV5-6 and TRBJ2-5, with D unresolved. V lost 1 base and J lost 5, with 9 bases in between. The CDR3 spans 13 residues. Germline assignment: CDR1 SGHDT and CDR2 YYEEEE.

The chain carries TRBV16 and TRBJ2-3, with TRBD2 as a possible D gene (6 bases). From germline, CDR1 is KGHSY and CDR2 FQNENV. The CDR3 covers 16 residues. V was shortened by 5 bases and J by 4 bases, with 19 bases between the two germline ends. The CDR3 DNA is TGTGCCAGCAGCTTGACGACTAGTACGGCGCCAGATACGCAGTATTTT. Translation gives CASSLTTSTAPDTQYF.

The gene calls are TRBV5-6 and TRBJ2-7; TRBD2 matches at 7 bases. Germline V gives CDR1 SGHDT, CDR2 YYEEEE. J gave up 6 bases and V 5 bases, and 5 bases lay outside the gene matches. The CDR3 runs to 12 residues. The CDR3 sequence is CASSRLALEQYV. DNA of the CDR3: TGTGCCAGCAGTAGACTAGCTCTCGAGCAGTACGTC.

The chain uses TRBV18 and TRBJ1-1, with 9 nucleotides matching TRBD1. This CDR3 comprises 14 residues. V lost 3 bases and J lost 5; bases outside the gene matches: 4. The germline gives CDR1 KGHSH, CDR2 LQKENI. CDR3 nucleotides: TGTGCCAGCTCACCGTCACAGGGGGCGACTGAAGCTTTCTTT. It translates to CASSPSQGATEAFF.

This clone has a single count. V is TRBV19 and J is TRBJ1-4; D is unresolved. The V end was cut by 5 bases, the J end by 10 bases, with 17 bases between. This CDR3 comprises 14 residues. Germline lookup yields CDR1 LNHDA and CDR2 SQIVND (reference sequence). CDR3 DNA: TGTGCCAGTAGTCCCGAAGGAGGGAGCAGAAAACTGTTTTTT. Its protein is CASSPEGGSRKLFF.

The V call is TRBV6-2 or TRBV6-3, the J call TRBJ2-7, with TRBD2 as a possible D gene (6 bases). The CDR3 has 14 residues. Trimming stripped 5 bases from V and 4 bases from J, with 15 bases between. Germline V gene sequence: CDR1 MNHEY, CDR2 SVGEGT. The CDR3 DNA reads TGTGCCAGCAGTCCACGGGGCGGGGTTTACGAGCAGTACGTC. Translating it yields CASSPRGGVYEQYV.

The J gene is TRBJ2-1, the V gene TRBV28; D gene ambiguous. The CDR3 has 17 residues. V lost 7 bases, J lost 0 bases, and 19 bases lay in between. Germline V gene sequence: CDR1 MDHEN, CDR2 SYDVKM. The CDR3 region is CASTSVLGTASYNEQFF. The CDR3 DNA sequence: TGTGCCAGCACCTCTGTCTTAGGCACAGCCTCCTACAATGAGCAGTTCTTC.

This chain uses TRBV6-5 with TRBJ2-7, with D possibly TRBD2 on 5 matching bases. The V end lost 8 bases, the J end lost 0 bases, and 11 bases lay between the germline ends. This CDR3 is built from 13 residues. Germline loops: CDR1 MNHEY, CDR2 SVGAGI. CDR3 sequence reads: CASGEGPSYEQYF. CDR3 sequence (DNA): TGTGCCAGCGGAGAGGGCCCCTCCTACGAGCAGTACTTC.

This chain uses TRBV18 with TRBJ2-1; no clear D. The CDR3 is 14 residues long. Trimming shortened V by 2 bases and J by 6 bases, and 11 bases separated the two germline ends. Germline CDR1 is KGHSH and CDR2 is LQKENI. CDR3: CASSPSTGVNEQFF. The DNA for the CDR3 is TGTGCCAGCTCACCATCGACGGGTGTCAATGAGCAGTTCTTC.

This sequence joins TRBV6-1 and TRBJ2-2; D is possibly TRBD1 (6 bases). The germline CDR1 and CDR2 sequences are MNHNS and SASEGT. V lost 1 base and J 1 base, leaving 10 bases between the germline ends. The CDR3 totals 16 residues. The CDR3 DNA is TGTGCCAGCAGTGAAGGCTGGGGGCGGAACACCGGGGAGCTGTTTTTT. This codes for CASSEGWGRNTGELFF.

This chain uses TRBV10-3 with TRBJ2-1; a weak D match, TRBD2 (6 bases). Germline V gene lookup returns CDR1 ENHRY and CDR2 SYGVKD. V dropped 7 bases and J dropped 1 base, with 14 bases sitting between them. The CDR3 sequence is 15 residues long. Written as DNA, the CDR3 is TGTGCCATCAAGCCGCTCGGGACTTCCTACAATGAGCAGTTCTTC. The encoded protein is CAIKPLGTSYNEQFF.

This clone occurred once. The genes are TRBV6-2 or TRBV6-3 and TRBJ1-5; D is uncertain. Per the germline V gene, CDR1 is MNHEY and CDR2 is SVGEGT. V was shortened by 5 bases and J by 4 bases, with 6 bases between the two germline ends. The CDR3 consists of 12 residues. The chain's CDR3 is CASSARNQPQHF. The CDR3 region has the DNA TGTGCCAGCAGTGCGCGGAATCAGCCCCAGCATTTT.

J is TRBJ2-7 and V is TRBV5-1; 9 positions match TRBD1. Germline assignment: CDR1 SGHRS and CDR2 YFSETQ. V lost 2 bases, J lost 3 bases, and 9 bases stayed unmatched. The CDR3 loop spans 16 amino acids. The CDR3 sequence is CASSLPTGTGSYEQYF. For the CDR3, the DNA is TGCGCCAGCAGCTTACCCACCGGGACAGGGAGCTACGAGCAGTACTTC. Full variable domain (rest looked up from reference TRBV5-1 and TRBJ2-7): KAGVTQTPRYLIKTRGQQVTLSCSPISGHRSVSWYQQTPGQGLQFLFEYFSETQRNKGNFPGRFSGRQFSNSRSEMNVSTLELGDSALYLCASSLPTGTGSYEQYFGPGTRLTVT.

V and J are TRBV11-1 and TRBJ2-5; the D is unclear. Germline V lookup: CDR1 SGHAT, CDR2 FQDESV (reference sequence). Trimming took 1 base from V and 2 from J, leaving 8 bases between them. The CDR3 sequence is 14 residues long. The CDR3 here is CASSLEWAQETQYF. The CDR3, as DNA: TGTGCCAGCAGCTTAGAGTGGGCACAAGAGACCCAGTACTTC.

V and J are TRBV27 and TRBJ2-7; possibly TRBD1 for D (6 bases). The length of the CDR3 is 12 residues. Trimming took off 8 bases at V and 9 bases at J, with 17 bases between the two ends. Germline V gene lookup returns CDR1 MNHEY and CDR2 SMNVEV (reference sequence). DNA of the CDR3: TGTGCCAGCGGACCACAGGGTAATTGGCAGTACTTC. Its translation: CASGPQGNWQYF.

This chain uses TRBV15 with TRBJ1-4, with a weak D call TRBD1 (5 bases). V dropped 5 bases and J dropped 2 bases, with 6 bases sitting between them. The CDR3 has 13 residues. The germline V gene has CDR1 LNHNV and CDR2 YYDKDF (reference sequence). The CDR3 DNA sequence: TGTGCCACCAGCCAGGGTACTAATGAAAAACTGTTTTTT. It encodes CATSQGTNEKLFF.

V and J are TRBV5-1 and TRBJ2-7; D uncertain. CDR1 and CDR2 from the germline V gene are SGHRS and YFSETQ. V was cut by 0 bases and J by 3 bases, with 16 bases left in between. CDR3 length equals 16 residues. The chain's CDR3 is CASSLEMSNRGYEQYF. CDR3 coding DNA: TGCGCCAGCAGCTTGGAAATGAGTAATAGAGGCTACGAGCAGTACTTC.

This chain links TRBV11-1 with TRBJ2-1; tentatively, D is TRBD2 (7 bases). The V gene's germline CDR1 is SGHAT and CDR2 FQDESV (reference sequence). There are 13 residues in the CDR3. V lost 3 bases to trimming and J lost 6 bases, with 9 bases between them. The CDR3 here is CASSLGGPNEQFF. In DNA form, the CDR3 reads TGTGCCAGCAGCTTGGGGGGGCCCAATGAGCAGTTCTTC.

V usage is TRBV4-1 and J usage is TRBJ1-2; D not resolved. Germline values: CDR1 MGHRA, CDR2 YSYEKL. With 0 bases removed from V and 8 bases from J, the gap between germline ends came to 10 bases. This CDR3 spans 13 amino acids. The CDR3 is CASSQDEGRGYTF. The CDR3 coding sequence is TGCGCCAGCAGCCAAGACGAAGGGAGAGGCTACACCTTC.

V is TRBV28 and J is TRBJ1-1; 7 bases are a match to TRBD1. After removal of 8 bases from V and 0 bases from J, the junction contained 12 bases not matched to a gene. CDR1 MDHEN and CDR2 SYDVKM come from the germline V gene. The CDR3 sequence is 16 residues long. The CDR3 DNA reads TGTGCCAGCGCCAGGGGGGCCCTTATATTGAACACTGAAGCTTTCTTT. This encodes CASARGALILNTEAFF.

As regards this clone: A read error may account for a junction end that differs from germline. This rearrangement joins TRBV16 to TRBJ2-3, with 8 bases lining up with TRBD2. Germline assignment: CDR1 KGHSY and CDR2 FQNENV. The CDR3 totals 19 residues. CDR3 nucleotide sequence: TGTGCCAGCAGCCAATTTCTTGTTGGCGGGACTAGTGGCACCGATACGCAGTATTTT. It codes for CASSQFLVGGTSGTDTQYF.

V is TRBV19 and J is TRBJ1-6; unclear D gene. V gave up 6 bases and J gave up 4 bases, with 10 bases separating them. Germline V gene lookup returns CDR1 LNHDA and CDR2 SQIVND (reference sequence). The CDR3 totals 14 residues. The CDR3 nucleotides are TGTGCCAGTAGAGAGGCGGCATATAATTCACCCCTCCACTTT. Residues: CASREAAYNSPLHF.

The genes are TRBV28 and TRBJ1-4; D gene unclear. The V gene's germline CDR1 is MDHEN and CDR2 SYDVKM. The CDR3 loop spans 12 amino acids. Trimming stripped 5 bases from V and 8 bases from J, with 9 bases between. CDR3 coding DNA: TGTGCCAGCAGTCGCGGGCCGGAAAAACTGTTTTTT. Its protein is CASSRGPEKLFF.